The 16 T cell receptor beta chains reported below all come from one sample, sequenced in a study of a mutant IDH1 vaccine in newly diagnosed glioma. Their antigens remain unidentified. Clones were sequenced by immunoSEQ multiplex PCR, and TCRdb holds only the in-frame ones, with some missing. The sample lists some 130,000 clones; around 80% were seen once. The time point here: week 11, during vaccination. In every dose of vaccine, 300 ug of mutant IDH1 20-mer peptide was given alongside topical imiquimod. The source was PBMCs, collected from a glioma patient whose treatment included an IDH1 peptide vaccine. These TCRs come from a man aged 35-49 years with glioma.

The chain carries TRBV14 and TRBJ2-1, with 10 bases lining up with TRBD2. CDR1 is SGHDN and CDR2 is FVKESK in the germline V gene. The CDR3 is made up of 16 amino acids. After removal of 4 bases from V and 8 bases from J, the junction contained 11 bases not matched to a gene. The CDR3 nucleotides read TGTGCCAGCAGCCTAAATATACTAGCGGGGACCCATGAGCAGTTCTTC. Translation gives CASSLNILAGTHEQFF.

This sequence joins TRBV21-1 and TRBJ2-7; the table's TRBD1 call for D was not verified on the DNA. TRBV21-1 is tagged as a pseudogene. This CDR3 has 13 amino acids. For the CDR3, the DNA is TGTGCCAGCAGACAGGCCAGCTCCTACGAGCAGTACTTC. Protein product: CASRQASSYEQYF.

This clone has a handful of counts. The chain uses TRBV6-1 and TRBJ1-5; 11 bases are a match to TRBD1. The CDR3 runs to 15 residues. Germline CDR1 reads MNHNS; CDR2 reads SASEGT. V lost 6 bases, J lost 6 bases, and 7 bases stayed unmatched. The CDR3 sequence is CASSHTGTGGQPQHF. The CDR3 region has the DNA TGTGCCAGCAGCCACACCGGGACAGGGGGTCAGCCCCAGCATTTT.

This sequence joins TRBV13 and TRBJ2-1; a weak D match, TRBD1 (6 bases). The CDR3 runs 13 residues. Germline assignment: CDR1 PRHDT and CDR2 FYEKMQ (reference sequence). The V gene lost 5 bases and the J gene lost 8 bases, with 13 bases spanning the gap. CDR3 in DNA: TGTGCCAGCAGCAACACCCAGGGGCATGAGCAGTTCTTC. Its translation: CASSNTQGHEQFF.

This clone was detected a few times. The chain combines TRBV6-5 with TRBJ1-5; D is undetermined. V lost 8 bases and J lost 9, with 17 bases in between. Germline loops: CDR1 MNHEY, CDR2 SVGAGI. The CDR3 extends over 13 amino acids. In nucleotides, the CDR3 is TGTGCCAGCCGCGATGGAGTTGAACGGCCCCAGCATTTT. The encoded protein is CASRDGVERPQHF.

This chain connects TRBV5-5 to TRBJ1-2; no reliable D call. Trimming removed 1 base at V and 4 bases at J, with 11 bases between. The CDR3 contains 14 residues. Germline values: CDR1 SGHKS, CDR2 YYEKEE (reference sequence). The CDR3 spells CASSLPGLGYGYTF. The CDR3 nucleotides read TGTGCCAGCAGCTTGCCCGGTCTTGGCTATGGCTACACCTTC.

The chain joins TRBV6-1 to TRBJ1-5, with D unclear. V lost 7 bases, J lost 9 bases, and 16 bases lay in between. This CDR3 region has 13 residues. Germline lookup yields CDR1 MNHNS and CDR2 SASEGT. CDR3 loop: CASTLTPAPPQHF. The CDR3 coding sequence is TGTGCCAGCACCCTGACCCCGGCCCCGCCCCAGCATTTT.

This clone appeared a few times. Other nucleotide sequences from this sample produce the same CDR3. This chain links TRBV18 with TRBJ1-5; D is uncertain. The germline V and J ends were trimmed by 1 base and 6 bases, with 13 bases remaining between them. Germline V gene lookup returns CDR1 KGHSH and CDR2 LQKENI. This CDR3 contains 15 residues. In DNA form, the CDR3 reads TGTGCCAGCTCACCACGGGGAGAAGTCGGTCAGCCCCAGCATTTT. Protein product: CASSPRGEVGQPQHF.

This clone has a handful of counts. J is TRBJ1-6 and V is TRBV2, with 9 bases fitting TRBD1. The CDR3 is made up of 16 amino acids. Germline V CDR1 and CDR2: SNHLY, FYNNEI. V was clipped by 1 base and J by 6 bases; unmatched bases: 4. The CDR3 loop reads CASSEEGTGINSPLHF. The CDR3 DNA follows: TGTGCCAGCAGTGAAGAGGGGACAGGGATTAATTCACCCCTCCACTTT.

The chain combines TRBV6-5 with TRBJ1-1; 8 bases agree with TRBD1. The CDR3 totals 13 residues. Per the germline V gene, CDR1 is MNHEY and CDR2 is SVGAGI. V was clipped by 6 bases and J by 3 bases; unmatched bases: 3. This chain's CDR3 is CASRQGGYTEAFF. Written as DNA, the CDR3 is TGTGCCAGCAGACAGGGGGGTTACACTGAAGCTTTCTTT.

The J gene is TRBJ2-7, the V gene TRBV18, with a tentative D call TRBD2 (6 bases). There are 14 residues in the CDR3. Germline V gene sequence: CDR1 KGHSH, CDR2 LQKENI. The V gene lost 5 bases and the J gene lost 0 bases, with 11 bases spanning the gap. The DNA of the CDR3 is TGTGCCAGCTCATCTAGCGCATCCTCCTACGAGCAGTACTTC. Residues: CASSSSASSYEQYF.

This clone was observed once. The chain couples TRBV10-3 to TRBJ2-7; 8 nucleotides line up with TRBD1. Germline lookup yields CDR1 ENHRY and CDR2 SYGVKD. There are 14 residues in the CDR3. V lost 4 bases to trimming and J lost 5 bases; unmatched junction nucleotides: 7. The CDR3 spells CAISGGQAGDEQYF. Written as DNA, the CDR3 is TGTGCCATCAGTGGGGGACAGGCAGGAGACGAGCAGTACTTC.

The chain has TRBV5-6 and TRBJ2-3; D is uncertain. The germline V gene has CDR1 SGHDT and CDR2 YYEEEE. This CDR3 comprises 14 residues. V shed 3 bases and J shed 4 bases, with 12 bases lying between them. The CDR3 region has the DNA TGTGCCAGCAGCTCTAACCCCGGAGCAGATACGCAGTATTTT. Its translation is CASSSNPGADTQYF.

This clone was seen only once. J is TRBJ2-7 and V is TRBV23-1, with a tentative D call TRBD1 (5 bases). TRBV23-1 is an ORF for which the function is uncertain. The ends were cut back, 0 bases at V and 5 bases at J, with 11 bases in the middle. The CDR3 is 14 amino acids. The CDR3 nucleotides read TGCGCCAGCAGTCAATCGCCAGGGTGGAACGAGCAGTACTTC. As protein: CASSQSPGWNEQYF.

This chain uses TRBV4-2 with TRBJ1-3; D unresolved. This CDR3 contains 16 residues. Between the trimmed V and J ends, which lost 0 bases and 0 bases, there was a span of 9 bases. CDR1 is LGHNA, CDR2 YNFKEQ, per germline. CDR3 region: CASSQDLPHSGNTIYF. In DNA form, the CDR3 reads TGTGCCAGCAGCCAAGATCTTCCACACTCTGGAAACACCATATATTTT.

This sequence joins TRBV6-6 and TRBJ2-5; TRBD2 agrees at 13 bases. Germline V CDR1 and CDR2: MNHNY, SVGAGI (reference sequence). The length of the CDR3 is 15 residues. The V gene end was trimmed by 10 bases and the J gene end by 2 bases; junction bases not matched to a gene: 7. The CDR3 spells CATRTSGGEQETQYF. The CDR3 nucleotides are TGTGCCACCAGGACTAGCGGGGGAGAGCAAGAGACCCAGTACTTC.